The 2 T cell receptor beta chains listed next were all sequenced from one sample in a study of CD8 T cells in Susac syndrome. The RNA, roughly 0.45 to 1 ug, was put through reverse transcription using random hexamers. TCRdb reprocessed the immunoSEQ multiplex PCR reads via MiXCR and lists one record per CDR3 protein. The sample includes roughly 150,000 distinct CDR3 sequences, 85% to 95% of them seen just once. Sequencing was carried out using CD4+ T cells from PBMCs. These receptors originate from a human donor in good health.

The rearrangement links TRBV6-5 to TRBJ2-5, with D unresolved. Germline CDR1 MNHEY, CDR2 SVGAGI. CDR3 length equals 11 residues. Trimming removed 11 bases at V and 2 bases at J, with 9 bases between. DNA of the CDR3: TGTGCCGTCACGGTTCAAGAGACCCAGTACTTC. It codes for CAVTVQETQYF.

The rearrangement uses TRBV5-6 and TRBJ2-2; 8 bases map to TRBD1. The CDR3 runs to 15 residues. Germline V gives CDR1 SGHDT, CDR2 YYEEEE. Unmatched junction bases numbered 7, after V lost 2 bases and J lost 7 bases. The CDR3 nucleotides are TGTGCCAGCAGCTTCCTAGACAGGGGAATCGGGGAGCTGTTTTTT. Translating gives CASSFLDRGIGELFF.